The clone carrying this TCR beta chain was observed many times. Antigen: not known. The entry originates in a study of T cells after yellow fever vaccination. Study details: It was SMART-Seq v4 Ultra Low Input that prepared the fractions with low cell numbers.

V shed 4 bases and J shed 3 bases, with 7 bases lying between them. The CDR3 contains 12 residues. Study findings and constraints: The booster response re-showed most primary clones: roughly 97% CD4, approximately 85% CD8.

TCRdb re-derived calls from the 5' RACE reads in MiXCR, one entry per CDR3 protein. The sample yields about 630,000 distinct CDR3 sequences, roughly an eighth seen once. The receptor comes from a man aged 30 to 39 who received the YFV17D yellow fever vaccine. The sequenced sample was PBMCs, obtained on the day of the yellow fever booster vaccination. This chain connects TRBV12-3 or TRBV12-4 to TRBJ2-7; D call uncertain. The CDR3 protein is CASSSSGYEQYF. The CDR3 DNA follows: TGTGCCAGCAGTTCCTCCGGCTACGAGCAGTACTTC.